This T cell receptor (beta chain) is drawn from a study of blood T cell repertoires in COVID-19. Profiled with immunoSEQ multiplex PCR; TCRdb holds only in-frame clones, not every one. The sample holds about 670,000 clones, 75% to 90% seen once. This CDR3 has 16 amino acids. The germline V gene has CDR1 MGHRA and CDR2 YSYEKL. Trimming removed 2 bases from V and 4 bases from J; junction bases left unmatched: 8. The sequencing sample was made of peripheral blood. The chain uses TRBV4-1 and TRBJ2-5; TRBD2 aligns across 9 bases. The origin of this receptor is a woman aged 18-29 years with acute or convalescent COVID-19. This CDR3 reads CASSQQPGLAGETQYF. The CDR3 DNA sequence: TGCGCCAGCAGCCAACAACCGGGACTAGCCGGAGAGACCCAGTACTTC.